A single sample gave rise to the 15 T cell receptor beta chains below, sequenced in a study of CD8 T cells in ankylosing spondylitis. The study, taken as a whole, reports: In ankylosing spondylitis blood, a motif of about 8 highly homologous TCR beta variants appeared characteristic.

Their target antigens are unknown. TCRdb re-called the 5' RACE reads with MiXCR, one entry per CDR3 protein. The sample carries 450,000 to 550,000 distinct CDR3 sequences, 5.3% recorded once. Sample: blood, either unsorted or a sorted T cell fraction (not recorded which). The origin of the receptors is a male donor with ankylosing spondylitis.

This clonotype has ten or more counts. CDR3 nucleotides: TGTGCCAGCAGCGGGGCGGGCTGGGAGACCCAGTACTTC. Protein: CASSGAGWETQYF. The chain carries TRBV5-6 and TRBJ2-5; D may match TRBD1 or TRBD2 (5 bases each). The V and J ends lost 4 bases and 5 bases respectively, with 12 bases between them. Looked up from germline, CDR1 is SGHDT and CDR2 is YYEEEE. CDR3 size: 13 residues.

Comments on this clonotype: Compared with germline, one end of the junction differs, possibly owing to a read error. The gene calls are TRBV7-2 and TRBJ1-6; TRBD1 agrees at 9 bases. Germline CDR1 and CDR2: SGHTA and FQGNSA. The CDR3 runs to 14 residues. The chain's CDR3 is CASSQDRGNSSLHF. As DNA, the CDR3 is TGTGCCAGCAGCCAGGACAGGGGAAATTCATCCCTCCACTTT.

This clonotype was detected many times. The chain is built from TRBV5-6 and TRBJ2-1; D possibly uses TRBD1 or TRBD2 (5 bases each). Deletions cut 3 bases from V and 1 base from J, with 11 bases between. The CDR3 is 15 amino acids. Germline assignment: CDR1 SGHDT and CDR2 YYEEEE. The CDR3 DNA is TGTGCCAGCAGCTGGGGGAGCCGTTCCTACAATGAGCAGTTCTTC. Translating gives CASSWGSRSYNEQFF.

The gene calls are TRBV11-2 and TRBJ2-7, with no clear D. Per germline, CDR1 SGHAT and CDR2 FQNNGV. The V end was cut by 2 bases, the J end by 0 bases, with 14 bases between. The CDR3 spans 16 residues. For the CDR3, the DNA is TGTGCCAGCAGCTTATCTTTCTGGAATCCCTCCTACGAGCAGTACTTC. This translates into CASSLSFWNPSYEQYF.

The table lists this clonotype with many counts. The CDR3 sequence is CASRFREDQPQHF. The CDR3 DNA is TGTGCCAGCAGGTTCAGGGAAGATCAGCCCCAGCATTTT. The chain joins TRBV2 to TRBJ1-5; D perhaps matches TRBD1 (5 bases). This CDR3 contains 13 residues. Looked up from germline, CDR1 is SNHLY and CDR2 is FYNNEI. The V gene lost 6 bases and the J gene lost 5 bases, with 11 bases spanning the gap.

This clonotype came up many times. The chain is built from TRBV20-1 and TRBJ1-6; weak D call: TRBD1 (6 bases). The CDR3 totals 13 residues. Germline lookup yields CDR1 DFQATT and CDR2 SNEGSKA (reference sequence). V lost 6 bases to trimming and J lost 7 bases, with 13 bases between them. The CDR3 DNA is TGCAGTGCCAGGGGAGATAGGAATTCACCCCTCCACTTT. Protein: CSARGDRNSPLHF.

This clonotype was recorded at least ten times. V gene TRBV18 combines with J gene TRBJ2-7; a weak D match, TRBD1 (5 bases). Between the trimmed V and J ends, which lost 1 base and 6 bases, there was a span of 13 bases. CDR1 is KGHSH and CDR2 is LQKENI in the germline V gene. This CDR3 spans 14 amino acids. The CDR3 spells CASSPLAGSSEQYF. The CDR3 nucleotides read TGTGCCAGCTCACCACTGGCAGGGTCTAGCGAGCAGTACTTC.

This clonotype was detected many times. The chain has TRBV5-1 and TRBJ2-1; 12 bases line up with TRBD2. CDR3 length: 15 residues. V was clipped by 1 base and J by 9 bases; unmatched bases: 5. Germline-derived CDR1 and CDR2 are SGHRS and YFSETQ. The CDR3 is CASSLTSGGRGEQFF. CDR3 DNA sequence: TGCGCCAGCAGCTTGACTAGCGGGGGGCGAGGTGAGCAGTTCTTC.

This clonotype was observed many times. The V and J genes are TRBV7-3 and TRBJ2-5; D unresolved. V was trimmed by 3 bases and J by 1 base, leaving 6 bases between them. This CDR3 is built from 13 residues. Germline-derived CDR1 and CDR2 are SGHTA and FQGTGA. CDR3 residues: CASSLSFQETQYF. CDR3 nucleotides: TGTGCCAGCAGCTTGTCCTTCCAAGAGACCCAGTACTTC.

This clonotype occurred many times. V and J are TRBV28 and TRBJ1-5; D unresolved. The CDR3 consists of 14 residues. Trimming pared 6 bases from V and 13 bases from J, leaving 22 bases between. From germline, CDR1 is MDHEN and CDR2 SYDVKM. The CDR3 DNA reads TGTGCCAGCAGGTCCCGAACGTGGCGGTCAAAGCAGCATTTT. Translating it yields CASRSRTWRSKQHF.

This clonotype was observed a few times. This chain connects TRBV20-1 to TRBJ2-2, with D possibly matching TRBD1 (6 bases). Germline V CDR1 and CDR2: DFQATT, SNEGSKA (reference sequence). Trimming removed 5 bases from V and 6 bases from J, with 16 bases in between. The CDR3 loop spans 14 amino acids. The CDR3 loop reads CSAGGSEWAGELFF. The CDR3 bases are TGCAGTGCTGGGGGCAGCGAATGGGCCGGGGAGCTGTTTTTT.

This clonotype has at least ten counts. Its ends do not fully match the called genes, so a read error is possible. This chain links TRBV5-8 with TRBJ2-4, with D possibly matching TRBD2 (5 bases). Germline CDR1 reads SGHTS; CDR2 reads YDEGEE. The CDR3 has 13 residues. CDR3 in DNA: TGTGCCAGCAGCTTAAGTACTAGTTCCACCGGTTTCTTC. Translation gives CASSLSTSSTGFF.

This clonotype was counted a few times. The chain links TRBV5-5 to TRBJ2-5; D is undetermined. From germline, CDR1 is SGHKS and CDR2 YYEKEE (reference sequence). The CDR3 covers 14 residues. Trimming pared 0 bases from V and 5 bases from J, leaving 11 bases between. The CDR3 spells CASSLDPPRETQYF. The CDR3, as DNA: TGTGCCAGCAGCTTGGACCCCCCGAGGGAGACCCAGTACTTC.

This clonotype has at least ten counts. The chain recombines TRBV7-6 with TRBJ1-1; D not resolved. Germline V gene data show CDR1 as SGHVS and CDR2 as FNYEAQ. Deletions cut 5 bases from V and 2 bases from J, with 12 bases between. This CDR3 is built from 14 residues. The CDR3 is CASSVHYSNTEAFF. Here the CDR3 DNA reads TGTGCCAGCAGCGTTCACTATTCTAACACTGAAGCTTTCTTT.

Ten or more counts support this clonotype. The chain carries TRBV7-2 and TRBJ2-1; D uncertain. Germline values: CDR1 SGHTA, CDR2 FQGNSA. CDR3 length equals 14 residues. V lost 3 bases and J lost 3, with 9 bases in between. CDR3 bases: TGTGCCAGCAGCTTTGGTCCTCTCTACAATGAGCAGTTCTTC. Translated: CASSFGPLYNEQFF.